This T cell receptor (beta chain) was obtained from a study of cytomegalovirus exposure and HLA in healthy donors. The germline V gene encodes CDR1 MNHNS and CDR2 SASEGT. There are 15 residues in the CDR3. V shed 4 bases and J 7 bases; nucleotides not matched to a gene: 5. Findings of the study overall: Most CMV-associated TCR beta chains were later found to appear HLA-restricted. About 87% or about 30% of the time was how often most TCR beta V segments were productive, according to an earlier analysis.

PCR used 60 Vbeta primers and 13 Jbeta primers. This table comes from immunoSEQ multiplex PCR, and its TCRdb copy is limited to in-frame clones, with some not included. The sample contains 93,000 or so clones, almost 80% of which appear only once. This clone was seen only a few times. Its antigen remains unidentified. Sequenced material: PBMCs. This receptor was taken from a man aged 45-60 years in good health and CMV-seropositive. This chain joins TRBV6-1 and TRBJ2-7; TRBD2 matches at 15 bases. The CDR3: CASSAGLAGGGEQYF. The CDR3 DNA reads as TGTGCCAGCAGTGCCGGACTAGCGGGAGGGGGTGAGCAGTACTTC.